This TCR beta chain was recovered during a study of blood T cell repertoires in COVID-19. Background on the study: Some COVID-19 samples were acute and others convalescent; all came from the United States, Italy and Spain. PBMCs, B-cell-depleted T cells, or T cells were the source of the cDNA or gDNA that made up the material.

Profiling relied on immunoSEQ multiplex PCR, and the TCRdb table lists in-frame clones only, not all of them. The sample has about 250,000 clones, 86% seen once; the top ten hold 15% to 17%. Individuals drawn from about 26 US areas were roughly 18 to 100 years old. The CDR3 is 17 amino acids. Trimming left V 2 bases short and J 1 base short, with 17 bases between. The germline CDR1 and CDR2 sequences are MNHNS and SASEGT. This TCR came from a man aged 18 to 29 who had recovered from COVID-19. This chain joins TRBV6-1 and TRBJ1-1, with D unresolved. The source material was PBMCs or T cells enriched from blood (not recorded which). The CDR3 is CASSEILGRRRNTEAFF. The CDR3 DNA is TGTGCCAGCAGTGAAATACTAGGACGAAGGAGGAACACTGAAGCTTTCTTT.